This T cell receptor beta chain comes out of a study of circulating CD8 cells and anti-PD-1 response in melanoma. V lost 2 bases and J lost 5, with 6 bases in between. CDR3 size: 12 residues. CDR1 and CDR2 from the germline V gene are SGHRS and YFSETQ. In its sample, this clonotype ranks as medium-sized. From live CD3+CD8+TCRalphabeta+ cells, four PD-1 and/or TIGIT subsets were sorted. Each library started from around 15 ng of total RNA using the QIAseq Immune Repertoire TCR panel. TCRdb itself ran the reads through MiXCR, one entry per CDR3 protein. The sample consists of fewer than 200 distinct CDR3 sequences, 6.8% of them appearing once.

The material was CD8+ T cells from PBMCs, obtained at baseline or after one month of anti-PD-1 therapy (not recorded which). V is TRBV5-1 and J is TRBJ2-3; a possible D gene is TRBD2 (5 bases). The receptor comes from a human donor with melanoma. The CDR3 DNA reads as TGCGCCAGCAGCTTAGGAGGAGATACGCAGTATTTT. Translating it yields CASSLGGDTQYF.